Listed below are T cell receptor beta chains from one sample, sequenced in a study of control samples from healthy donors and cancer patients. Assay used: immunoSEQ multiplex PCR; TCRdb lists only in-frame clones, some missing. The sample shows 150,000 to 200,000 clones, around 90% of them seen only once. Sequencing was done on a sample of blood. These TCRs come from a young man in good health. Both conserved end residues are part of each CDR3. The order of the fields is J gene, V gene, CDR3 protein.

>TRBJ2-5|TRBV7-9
CASSLALTGSPGETQYF
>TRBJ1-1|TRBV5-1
CASSWGTGGTEAFF
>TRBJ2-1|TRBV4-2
CASSQDPSDERGGQFF
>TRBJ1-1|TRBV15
CATSRDMLGRETEAFF
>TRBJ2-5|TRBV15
CATSWTGRQETQYF
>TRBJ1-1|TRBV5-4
CASSEFGSEAFF
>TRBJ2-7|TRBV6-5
CASSATEDYYEQYF
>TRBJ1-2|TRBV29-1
CSVVLGDNYGYTF
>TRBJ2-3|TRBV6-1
CASSEESLSTDTQYF
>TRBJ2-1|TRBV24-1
CATSDLLGVEFF
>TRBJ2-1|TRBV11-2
CASASRGTGVDEQFF
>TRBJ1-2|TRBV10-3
CAISESSGGVSYGYTF
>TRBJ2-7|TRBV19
CASSLRTGDYEQYF
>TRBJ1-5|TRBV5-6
CASSLRGANLLLQPQHF
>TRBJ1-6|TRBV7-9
CASSLSSNSPLHF
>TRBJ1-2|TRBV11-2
CASSHRDRGYTF
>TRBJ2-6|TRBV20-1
CSASSPGANVLTF
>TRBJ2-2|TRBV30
CAGKGTSGTGELFF
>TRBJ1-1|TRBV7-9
CASSPRTPNTEAFF
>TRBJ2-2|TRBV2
CASRAGTVNTGELFF
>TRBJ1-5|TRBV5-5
CASSEQGQPQHF
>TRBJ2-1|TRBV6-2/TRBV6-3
CASSYTSGRAVIQNEQFF
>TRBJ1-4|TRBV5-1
CASSFSQLSTNEKLFF
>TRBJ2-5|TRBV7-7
CASSLLAGGRQETQYF
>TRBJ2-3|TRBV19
CASSRTSGRTDTQYF
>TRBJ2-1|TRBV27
CASSLRKAVLRDEQFF
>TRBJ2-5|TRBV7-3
CASSSETSGRGETQYF
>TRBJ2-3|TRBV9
CASSVSGGGTDTQYF
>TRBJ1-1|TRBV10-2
CASRKELLSGMNTEAFF
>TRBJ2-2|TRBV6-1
CASSEGGAGTGELFF
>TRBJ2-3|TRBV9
CASSVPGGAGADTQYF
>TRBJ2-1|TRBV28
CASSPASAGESYNEQFF
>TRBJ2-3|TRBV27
CASSSPRLAGDTQYF
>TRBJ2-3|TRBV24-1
CATSDPWDTDTQYF
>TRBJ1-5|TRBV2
CASSESGPILFNQPQHF
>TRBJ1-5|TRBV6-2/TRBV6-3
CASSPVGVGNQPQHF
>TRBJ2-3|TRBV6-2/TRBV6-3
CASSLTRTDTQYF
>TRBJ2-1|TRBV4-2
CASSQATGTGSYNEQFF
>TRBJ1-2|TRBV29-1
CSGRGLDGYTF
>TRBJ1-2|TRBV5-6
CASSLDSMGTF
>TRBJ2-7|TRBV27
CASSSRSPYEQYF
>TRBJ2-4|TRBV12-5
CASGLVRPRGGHSLAKNIQYF
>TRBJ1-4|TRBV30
CAWRGSSNEKLFF
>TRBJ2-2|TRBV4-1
CASSHLGREVAGELFF
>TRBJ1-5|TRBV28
CASSFTGQGNQPQHF
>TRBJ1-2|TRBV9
CASSVGPDNYGYTF
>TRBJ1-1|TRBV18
CASSPGQFNTEAFF
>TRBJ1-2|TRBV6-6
CASSPLSWRYGYTF
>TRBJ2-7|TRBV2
CASTGSVGGTYEQYF
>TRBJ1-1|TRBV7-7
CASSKTRDGEAFF
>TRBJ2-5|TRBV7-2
CASSKGQGWETQYF
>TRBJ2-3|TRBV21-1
CASSRDKAPTDTQYF
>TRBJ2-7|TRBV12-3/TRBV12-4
CASSLGSVSAQYF
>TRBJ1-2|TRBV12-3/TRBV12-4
CASSFGSNYGYTF
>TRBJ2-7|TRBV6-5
CASSYFEGDEQYF
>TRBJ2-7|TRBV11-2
CASSFGTSVGYEQYF
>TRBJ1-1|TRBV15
CATSRDGRGRAFF